The 30 T cell receptor beta chains below were found in one sample sequenced in a study of regulatory T cells in long-lasting Graves disease. For TCR beta, libraries came from iRepertoire HTBI primers and Arm-PCR of CDR3 regions. TCRdb re-analysed the multiplex PCR reads in MiXCR, keeping a single row per CDR3 protein. This table has 350,000 to 500,000 distinct CDR3 sequences, 21% appearing once. Time point denoted: persistent/refractory GD, antithyroid drugs over 5 years with positive TRAb. Making the TCR library involved RNA that had been extracted from PBMCs. Sample: peripheral blood mononuclear cells (PBMCs), taken when the disease was refractory, from a patient treated with antithyroid drugs. The receptors stem from a female donor with Graves disease.

This clonotype was detected a few times. V is TRBV20-1 and J is TRBJ2-5; TRBD2 matches 8 bases. The CDR3 has 15 residues. With V trimmed by 6 bases and J by 2 bases, 11 bases remained unmatched. CDR1 and CDR2 (germline): DFQATT, SNEGSKA (reference sequence). CDR3 in amino acids: CSAPSGLASQETQYF. Written as DNA, the CDR3 is TGCAGTGCCCCCTCAGGACTAGCCTCTCAAGAGACCCAGTACTTC.

The genes are TRBV12-3 or TRBV12-4 and TRBJ2-3, with TRBD2 matching over 10 bases. The CDR3 contains 15 residues. V gave up 3 bases and J gave up 5 bases; unmatched junction bases: 5. The CDR3 loop is CASSFGLAEGDTQYF. The CDR3 DNA follows: TGTGCCAGCAGTTTCGGACTAGCGGAAGGAGATACGCAGTATTTT.

Only a few counts were recorded for this clonotype. This is likely an artifact of a read error, given a far larger clone one base away. CDR3 region: CAGSRGTGELFF. The CDR3 DNA reads as TGTGCCGGCAGCCGGGGCACCGGGGAGCTGTTTTTT. This chain connects TRBV12-3 or TRBV12-4 to TRBJ2-2; possibly TRBD2 for D (5 bases). The CDR3 loop spans 12 amino acids.

This clonotype has just a few counts. This chain uses TRBV20-1 with TRBJ1-1; D is unresolved. CDR1 DFQATT and CDR2 SNEGSKA come from the germline V gene (reference sequence). Between the trimmed V and J ends, which lost 2 bases and 1 base, there was a span of 5 bases. The CDR3 totals 12 residues. CDR3 sequence (DNA): TGCAGTGCTAGATGGGGGAACACTGAAGCTTTCTTT. This sequence encodes CSARWGNTEAFF.

In its sample, this clonotype was seen many times. The rearrangement links TRBV6-1 to TRBJ2-4, with 10 bases lining up with TRBD1. Germline V gene lookup returns CDR1 MNHNS and CDR2 SASEGT. CDR3 length: 17 residues. V gave up 7 bases and J gave up 0 bases; unmatched junction bases: 9. CDR3 loop: CASTLPGQGGAKNIQYF. CDR3 DNA: TGTGCCAGCACTCTTCCAGGACAGGGGGGAGCCAAAAACATTCAGTACTTC.

This clonotype came up many times. The chain combines TRBV12-3 or TRBV12-4 with TRBJ1-2, with TRBD1 identical over 7 bases. V lost 1 base to trimming and J lost 4 bases; unmatched junction nucleotides: 6. The CDR3 is 15 residues long. The CDR3 DNA sequence: TGTGCCAGCAGTTTAGGACAGACAGGGCCCTATGGCTACACCTTC. Protein: CASSLGQTGPYGYTF.

This chain connects TRBV13 to TRBJ1-2; 7 nucleotides agree with TRBD1. In germline, CDR1 is PRHDT, CDR2 FYEKMQ (reference sequence). The CDR3 length is 15 residues. J lost 7 bases, V lost 0 bases, and 8 bases had no gene match. The CDR3 bases are TGTGCCAGCAGCTTAGGGGAGGGGGCCGTTCGTGGCTACACCTTC. It is translated as CASSLGEGAVRGYTF.

The J gene is TRBJ2-1, the V gene TRBV6-1, with no clear D. Germline lookup yields CDR1 MNHNS and CDR2 SASEGT. Trimming took 7 bases from V and 2 from J, leaving 15 bases between them. The CDR3 has 15 residues. CDR3 sequence (DNA): TGTGCCAGCAACATACAGCAGAACCCCTACAATGAGCAGTTCTTC. It is translated as CASNIQQNPYNEQFF.

The chain joins TRBV19 to TRBJ2-7, with D perhaps matching TRBD2 (5 bases). V was clipped by 4 bases and J by 0 bases, with 10 bases between them. Germline values: CDR1 LNHDA, CDR2 SQIVND (reference sequence). This CDR3 contains 14 residues. The DNA of the CDR3 is TGTGCCAGTAGTAAAGAGGGAAGCTCCTACGAGCAGTACTTC. Protein sequence: CASSKEGSSYEQYF.

This clonotype was seen more than once but under ten times. This chain joins TRBV29-1 and TRBJ1-2; D not certain. The CDR3 covers 15 residues. Per germline, CDR1 SQVTM and CDR2 ANQGSEA. Trimming removed 1 base at V and 4 bases at J, with 16 bases between. Written as DNA, the CDR3 is TGCAGCGTTGAAGCCAGCGGTGGTAGCGGCTATGGCTACACCTTC. Protein: CSVEASGGSGYGYTF.

There are a few counts of this clonotype. In nucleotides, the CDR3 is TGTGCCAGCAGTGGCTGGGATAGCAATCAGCCCCAGCATTTT. Translated, it gives CASSGWDSNQPQHF. The chain employs TRBV25-1 and TRBJ1-5; D is ambiguous. The CDR3 is 14 residues long. Germline-derived CDR1 and CDR2 are MGHDK and SYGVNS. Between the trimmed V and J ends, which lost 4 bases and 0 bases, there was a span of 7 bases.

This clonotype was found a few times. The genes are TRBV5-1 and TRBJ2-5; 8 bases are shared with TRBD1. This CDR3 region has 15 residues. Germline CDR1 is SGHRS and CDR2 is YFSETQ. Trimming removed 0 bases from V and 5 bases from J; junction bases left unmatched: 6. CDR3 protein: CASSLEQGASETQYF. Here the CDR3 DNA reads TGCGCCAGCAGCTTGGAGCAGGGGGCGTCGGAGACCCAGTACTTC.

CDR3 DNA: TGTGCCAGCCTAGCGGGAGAGCAGACCGGGGAGCTGTTTTTT. It yields the protein CASLAGEQTGELFF. The chain links TRBV19 to TRBJ2-2; 10 bases align to TRBD2. The CDR3 loop spans 14 amino acids. V lost 9 bases to trimming and J lost 5 bases; unmatched junction nucleotides: 6. Germline V gives CDR1 LNHDA, CDR2 SQIVND (reference sequence).

This clonotype has at least ten counts. The chain couples TRBV6-1 to TRBJ1-5; TRBD1 is a possible D gene (5 bases). Trimming cost V 6 bases and J 5 bases, with 14 bases left between them. CDR3 size: 14 residues. Germline values: CDR1 MNHNS, CDR2 SASEGT. In nucleotides, the CDR3 is TGTGCCAGCAGGCCACCAGGGAGTCATCAGCCCCAGCATTTT. Encoded protein: CASRPPGSHQPQHF.

As concerns this clonotype: A much larger clone differs by one base, so this may be a read error. V is TRBV11-2 and J is TRBJ2-7, with 9 positions matching TRBD1. V was clipped by 4 bases and J by 4 bases; unmatched bases: 5. The germline V gene has CDR1 SGHAT and CDR2 FQNNGV. CDR3 length: 14 amino acids. CDR3 in DNA: TGTGCCAGCAGCTCGGACAGGGGTGCATACGAGCAGTACTTC. Protein: CASSSDRGAYEQYF.

The rearrangement uses TRBV29-1 and TRBJ1-4; possibly TRBD1 for D (6 bases). Germline-derived CDR1 and CDR2 are SQVTM and ANQGSEA. Trimming removed 0 bases at V and 5 bases at J, with 16 bases between. The CDR3 contains 16 residues. The CDR3 loop reads CSVEERGGRGNEKLFF. The CDR3 DNA sequence: TGCAGCGTTGAAGAAAGGGGGGGCCGAGGGAATGAAAAACTGTTTTTT. Full variable domain (remainder filled in from reference TRBV29-1 and TRBJ1-4): SAVISQKPSRDICQRGTSLTIQCQVDSQVTMMFWYRQQPGQSLTLIATANQGSEATYESGFVIDKFPISRPNLTFSTLTVSNMSPEDSSIYLCSVEERGGRGNEKLFFGSGTQLSVL.

In this sample, this clonotype turned up many times. The rearrangement uses TRBV2 and TRBJ2-7, with D perhaps assigned TRBD1 or TRBD2 (5 bases each). This CDR3 spans 13 amino acids. Trimming removed 5 bases from V and 4 bases from J, with 12 bases in between. From germline, CDR1 is SNHLY and CDR2 FYNNEI. The CDR3 region has the DNA TGTGCCAGCAGTCAGGGACCTCGTTACGAGCAGTACTTC. The encoded protein is CASSQGPRYEQYF.

A remark on this clonotype: Just one base apart from a much larger clone, this may be a read error. The genes are TRBV28 and TRBJ2-5, with TRBD1 identical over 9 bases. Germline V CDR1 and CDR2: MDHEN, SYDVKM. J lost 9 bases, V lost 6 bases, and 11 bases had no gene match. This CDR3 has 14 residues. The CDR3: CASSPGTGRISQYF. In DNA, the CDR3 is TGTGCCAGCAGCCCCGGGACAGGGAGAATCTCCCAGTACTTC.

The V and J genes are TRBV12-3 or TRBV12-4 and TRBJ2-2; tentative D call: TRBD2 (6 bases). Between the trimmed V and J ends, which lost 5 bases and 6 bases, there was a span of 10 bases. The CDR3 covers 13 residues. The CDR3 coding sequence is TGTGCCAGCAGTGCGACTAGTTCCGGGGAGCTGTTTTTT. Amino acids: CASSATSSGELFF.

The table lists this clonotype with many counts. The chain recombines TRBV6-5 with TRBJ1-1, with D possibly TRBD1 on 5 matching bases. The CDR3 runs to 13 residues. Between the trimmed V and J ends, which lost 2 bases and 1 base, there was a span of 5 bases. Germline V gene lookup returns CDR1 MNHEY and CDR2 SVGAGI. CDR3 protein: CASSYTGNTEAFF. In DNA form, the CDR3 reads TGTGCCAGCAGTTACACAGGGAACACTGAAGCTTTCTTT.

The rearrangement links TRBV5-8 to TRBJ2-3; D is perhaps TRBD1 (5 bases). V lost 1 base and J lost 4, with 10 bases in between. The CDR3 runs 14 residues. Per germline, CDR1 SGHTS and CDR2 YDEGEE. The DNA for the CDR3 is TGTGCCAGCAGCTTGAGGCAGGGCGCAGATACGCAGTATTTT. Translated, it gives CASSLRQGADTQYF.

The CDR3 coding sequence is TGTGCCAGCAGCCTACTAGCGGGCCTCTACAATGAGCAGTTCTTC. This encodes CASSLLAGLYNEQFF. The chain is built from TRBV28 and TRBJ2-1, with 9 nucleotides matching TRBD2. Germline CDR1 and CDR2: MDHEN and SYDVKM. After removal of 6 bases from V and 3 bases from J, the junction contained 6 bases not matched to a gene. The CDR3 covers 15 residues.

This clonotype has ten or more counts. The genes are TRBV12-3 or TRBV12-4 and TRBJ1-1, with 11 nucleotides matching TRBD1. The V and J ends lost 3 bases and 3 bases, in that order; junction bases with no gene match: 3. The CDR3 loop spans 15 amino acids. The CDR3, as DNA: TGTGCCAGCAGTTTGGCGGGACAGGGGGACACTGAAGCTTTCTTT. Protein product: CASSLAGQGDTEAFF.

The chain carries TRBV6-1 and TRBJ2-6; D may correspond to TRBD1 or TRBD2 (6 bases each). CDR3 length: 20 residues. Deletions cut 11 bases from V and 0 bases from J, with 29 bases between. Germline CDR1 and CDR2: MNHNS and SASEGT. Written as DNA, the CDR3 is TGTGCCGGGGGGAAAAGGGTGGGGGGCGCTTTCAACTCTGGGGCCAACGTCCTGACTTTC. Translating it yields CAGGKRVGGAFNSGANVLTF.

A few counts support this clonotype. The J gene is TRBJ2-2, the V gene TRBV15, with a tentative D call TRBD2 (6 bases). The V gene's germline CDR1 is LNHNV and CDR2 YYDKDF (reference sequence). The CDR3 spans 15 residues. With 4 bases removed from V and 2 bases from J, the gap between germline ends came to 11 bases. This chain's CDR3 is CATSTRGTNTGELFF. CDR3 nucleotide sequence: TGTGCCACCAGCACACGCGGGACCAACACCGGGGAGCTGTTTTTT.

This clonotype has a count of ten or more. V usage is TRBV28 and J usage is TRBJ1-6; a possible D gene is TRBD1 (5 bases). V was cut by 5 bases and J by 6 bases, with 17 bases left in between. CDR1 MDHEN and CDR2 SYDVKM come from the germline V gene. This CDR3 has 16 residues. CDR3 in DNA: TGTGCCAGCAGTCCCTCGGGGGAGGCCTCTAATTCACCCCTCCACTTT. Amino acid sequence: CASSPSGEASNSPLHF.

This clonotype has more than one count but fewer than ten. The rearrangement joins TRBV28 to TRBJ2-6; D is unclear. Germline CDR1 is MDHEN and CDR2 is SYDVKM. The CDR3 extends over 18 amino acids. V lost 3 bases and J lost 1, with 16 bases in between. The DNA of the CDR3 is TGTGCCAGCAGTTTGTCCGGACCCGGCAGTTCTGGGGCCAACGTCCTGACTTTC. Protein sequence: CASSLSGPGSSGANVLTF.

This clonotype was recorded at least ten times. The chain employs TRBV28 and TRBJ2-5; D possibly corresponds to TRBD1 (6 bases). The CDR3 consists of 17 residues. Germline values: CDR1 MDHEN, CDR2 SYDVKM. Trimming removed 6 bases at V and 2 bases at J, with 22 bases between. CDR3 coding DNA: TGTGCCAGCAGCTCCACTAATCCGGGACAAAGTCAAGAGACCCAGTACTTC. As protein: CASSSTNPGQSQETQYF.

In regard to this clonotype: A read error is possible here, since a much larger clone lies one base away. The gene calls are TRBV15 and TRBJ2-2, with 8 bases identical to TRBD2. CDR1 LNHNV and CDR2 YYDKDF come from the germline V gene (reference sequence). The CDR3 is made up of 17 amino acids. After removal of 0 bases from V and 7 bases from J, the junction contained 10 bases not matched to a gene. The CDR3 reads CATSREGPAGELGELFF. The CDR3 DNA is TGTGCCACCAGCAGAGAGGGACCAGCGGGAGAACTCGGGGAGCTGTTTTTT.

The chain recombines TRBV29-1 with TRBJ2-2; D gene unclear. The CDR3 spans 17 residues. The V end lost 0 bases, the J end lost 6 bases, and 20 bases lay between the germline ends. Germline V gene data show CDR1 as SQVTM and CDR2 as ANQGSEA. CDR3 sequence (DNA): TGCAGCGTTGAAGATCCAGCGCCTCACTTATTGCCCGGGGAGCTGTTTTTT. Amino acid sequence: CSVEDPAPHLLPGELFF.